These T cell receptor beta chains were read from a single sample in a study of identical twins. TCRdb fed the 5' RACE reads into MiXCR, producing one record per CDR3 protein. In the table there are some 500,000 distinct CDR3 sequences, around 14% of which are singletons. These data also featured in a second study, about yellow fever vaccine responses in identical twins.

What was sequenced was CD4+ T cells sorted from blood. Every receptor here comes from a woman younger than 35 in good health. The CDR3 runs from the conserved cysteine through the conserved F or W. A D gene is named only where the DNA matches it firmly. Where a row states a size, it is once, few, many or the class of an expanded clone; other rows omit it.

v_call	clone_size	d_call	j_call	cdr3_aa	cdr3_nt
TRBV12-3/TRBV12-4	-	TRBD1	TRBJ2-7	CASRMDRDEQYF	TGTGCCAGCAGGATGGACAGGGACGAGCAGTACTTC
TRBV24-1	many	TRBD1	TRBJ2-7	CATSDPRTGGGYEQYF	TGTGCCACCAGTGATCCACGGACAGGGGGAGGCTACGAGCAGTACTTC
TRBV29-1	-	-	TRBJ1-2	CSSDGGLDYGYTF	TGCAGCTCGGACGGGGGTTTGGACTATGGCTACACCTTC
TRBV12-3/TRBV12-4	few	TRBD1	TRBJ1-1	CASSPATGRDEAFF	TGTGCCAGCAGTCCCGCGACAGGGAGGGATGAAGCTTTCTTT
TRBV7-2	-	TRBD2	TRBJ2-1	CASRGALAGGPNEQFF	TGTGCCAGCAGAGGAGCCCTAGCGGGAGGGCCGAATGAGCAGTTCTTC
TRBV7-8	-	-	TRBJ1-2	CASSLARGGYGYTF	TGTGCCAGCAGCTTAGCACGCGGGGGCTATGGCTACACCTTC
TRBV15	-	-	TRBJ2-5	CATSRDLRGSETQYF	TGTGCCACCAGCAGAGATCTTAGAGGGTCAGAGACCCAGTACTTC
TRBV7-2	few	-	TRBJ2-7	CASSLVLAESGEQYF	TGTGCCAGCAGCTTAGTGTTAGCGGAAAGCGGCGAGCAGTACTTC
TRBV6-1	few	TRBD1	TRBJ2-1	CASSRRQGVMIWNEQFF	TGTGCCAGCAGTCGCCGACAGGGTGTAATGATATGGAATGAGCAGTTCTTC
TRBV12-3/TRBV12-4	few	-	TRBJ2-5	CASSSMETQYF	TGTGCCAGCAGTTCGATGGAGACCCAGTACTTC
TRBV10-3	few	-	TRBJ2-3	CAISEPGLMDADTQYF	TGTGCCATCAGTGAGCCGGGACTCATGGATGCAGATACGCAGTATTTT
TRBV12-3/TRBV12-4	few	-	TRBJ2-1	CASSPRKTVSSYNEQFF	TGTGCCAGCAGTCCCCGAAAAACCGTGAGCTCCTACAATGAGCAGTTCTTC
TRBV14	few	-	TRBJ1-1	CASSQVRRGTEAFF	TGTGCCAGCAGCCAAGTCCGTCGGGGCACTGAAGCTTTCTTT
TRBV15	-	TRBD1	TRBJ2-7	CATSREDRDRAHPSYEQYF	TGTGCCACCAGCAGAGAAGACCGGGACAGGGCCCACCCATCGTACGAGCAGTACTTC
TRBV19	once	-	TRBJ2-1	CASSINSNNEQFF	TGTGCCAGTAGTATAAACTCCAACAATGAGCAGTTCTTC
TRBV6-1	-	-	TRBJ2-7	CASSPPGPPYEQYF	TGTGCCAGCTCGCCACCGGGACCTCCCTACGAGCAGTACTTC
TRBV9	-	TRBD2	TRBJ2-7	CASSVDWGGEQYF	TGTGCCAGCAGCGTAGATTGGGGGGGCGAGCAGTACTTC
TRBV4-3	few	-	TRBJ1-1	CASSQIGQDTEAFF	TGCGCCAGCAGCCAAATAGGGCAGGACACTGAAGCTTTCTTT
TRBV12-3/TRBV12-4	-	-	TRBJ2-1	CASSFWGIAGGNEQFF	TGTGCCAGCAGTTTCTGGGGCATCGCCGGTGGCAATGAGCAGTTCTTC
TRBV6-2/TRBV6-3	once	-	TRBJ2-2	CASSPRYEELFF	TGTGCCAGCAGCCCTAGGTACGAGGAGCTGTTTTTT
TRBV5-1	few	-	TRBJ2-1	CASSLNGLGIAYNEQFF	TGCGCCAGCAGCTTGAATGGATTGGGAATCGCCTACAATGAGCAGTTCTTC
TRBV5-1	-	-	TRBJ1-6	CASSLGLGPIDSPLHF	TGCGCCAGCAGCTTGGGGTTAGGGCCGATCGATTCACCCCTCCACTTT
TRBV7-8	many	-	TRBJ1-1	CASSVDSGTEAFF	TGTGCCAGCAGCGTAGACAGTGGGACTGAAGCTTTCTTT
TRBV14	few	-	TRBJ2-1	CASSHRGKGINEQFF	TGTGCCAGCAGCCATCGGGGGAAGGGGATCAATGAGCAGTTCTTC
TRBV2	-	-	TRBJ2-5	CASRADTVETQYF	TGTGCCAGCAGAGCCGACACGGTAGAGACCCAGTACTTC
TRBV6-1	-	-	TRBJ2-3	CASTRGPGGTDTQYF	TGTGCCAGCACGAGGGGCCCAGGGGGCACAGATACGCAGTATTTT
TRBV5-5	many	-	TRBJ1-2	CASSLRLKAANYGYTF	TGTGCCAGCAGCTTACGACTCAAGGCAGCTAACTATGGCTACACCTTC
TRBV5-5	-	-	TRBJ2-5	CASSFTGKETQYF	TGTGCCAGCAGCTTCACAGGGAAAGAGACCCAGTACTTC
TRBV20-1	-	TRBD2	TRBJ2-7	CSAKSLAGDSEQYF	TGCAGTGCCAAGTCTCTAGCGGGAGATAGCGAGCAGTACTTC